One and the same sample provided the 13 T cell receptor beta chains below, sequenced in a study of blood T cell repertoires in COVID-19. The method was immunoSEQ multiplex PCR; TCRdb's version includes in-frame clones alone and lacks a portion of them. Among about 100,000 clones, over 70% were seen once, and the ten largest hold 8.5% to 14%. The sequencing sample was made of peripheral blood. These receptors were obtained from a man older than 75 with acute or convalescent COVID-19.

The chain carries TRBV7-9 and TRBJ2-7; possible D gene TRBD1, 6 bases. The CDR3 runs 16 residues. The germline V gene encodes CDR1 SEHNR and CDR2 FQNEAQ (reference sequence). Trimming cost V 6 bases and J 1 base, with 19 bases left between them. DNA for the CDR3: TGTGCCAGCAGACCCGATACGGGGACATCGTCCTACGAGCAGTACTTC. Protein product: CASRPDTGTSSYEQYF.

This clone was observed a single time. The DNA of the CDR3 is TGTGCCAGCAGTCCACACAGATATCAGCCCCAGCATTTT. This gives the protein CASSPHRYQPQHF. The genes are TRBV27 and TRBJ1-5; D is ambiguous. Trimming removed 5 bases at V and 5 bases at J, with 10 bases between. CDR1 is MNHEY, CDR2 SMNVEV, per germline (reference sequence). This CDR3 contains 13 residues.

The chain is built from TRBV10-3 and TRBJ2-2, with 8 bases that match TRBD1. Germline values: CDR1 ENHRY, CDR2 SYGVKD. This CDR3 has 13 amino acids. Trimming took 9 bases from V and 4 from J; bases not matched to a gene: 4. The CDR3 region is CAMSTGATGELFF. The CDR3 coding sequence is TGTGCCATGTCGACAGGGGCCACCGGGGAGCTGTTTTTT.

A few counts support this clone. The chain carries TRBV5-6 and TRBJ2-1, with 7 bases aligning to TRBD1. The germline gives CDR1 SGHDT, CDR2 YYEEEE. V shed 1 base, J shed 5 bases, and the junction held 9 bases outside the gene matches. The CDR3 has 16 amino acids. CDR3 DNA: TGTGCCAGCAGCTTGATAACCGGGACAGCAAACAATGAGCAGTTCTTC. Its translation is CASSLITGTANNEQFF.

The gene calls are TRBV6-6 and TRBJ2-7; D may be TRBD1 (6 bases). This CDR3 is built from 14 residues. V shed 2 bases and J shed 2 bases, with 10 bases lying between them. Germline values: CDR1 MNHNY, CDR2 SVGAGI (reference sequence). The CDR3 spells CASSYGTSAYEQYF. For the CDR3, the DNA is TGTGCCAGCAGTTACGGGACATCAGCCTACGAGCAGTACTTC.

This chain links TRBV9 with TRBJ2-2, with 13 bases lining up with TRBD2. Per the germline V gene, CDR1 is SGDLS and CDR2 is YYNGEE. J gave up 8 bases and V 0 bases, and 10 bases lay outside the gene matches. The CDR3 consists of 18 residues. CDR3 residues: CASSVGLAGGTLIGELFF. CDR3 DNA: TGTGCCAGCAGCGTAGGACTAGCGGGAGGCACGTTGATAGGGGAGCTGTTTTTT.

V is TRBV11-3 and J is TRBJ2-1, with TRBD2 matching 8 bases. The length of the CDR3 is 16 residues. The ends lost 0 bases at V and 6 bases at J; junction bases unmatched: 7. Germline V gene data show CDR1 as SGHNT and CDR2 as YENEEA. The CDR3 spells CASSLEGLAGGNEQFF. The CDR3 coding sequence is TGTGCCAGCAGCTTAGAGGGTCTAGCGGGCGGCAATGAGCAGTTCTTC.

The V gene is TRBV5-3, the J gene TRBJ1-2, with 9 bases that match TRBD1. TRBV5-3 is an ORF for which the function is uncertain. The CDR3 consists of 15 residues. V shed 1 base, J shed 3 bases, and the junction held 4 bases outside the gene matches. CDR3 nucleotides: TGTGCCAGAAGCTTGCCGACAGGGGGGGACTATGGCTACACCTTC. Its translation: CARSLPTGGDYGYTF.

V gene TRBV5-1 combines with J gene TRBJ1-6, with 7 bases that match TRBD1. V gave up 0 bases and J gave up 7 bases; unmatched junction bases: 7. CDR1 is SGHRS, CDR2 YFSETQ, per germline. The CDR3 is made up of 16 amino acids. CDR3 sequence reads: CASSLEGGPRNSPLHF. The CDR3 bases are TGCGCCAGCAGCTTGGAAGGGGGCCCAAGAAATTCACCCCTCCACTTT.

V usage is TRBV7-8 and J usage is TRBJ2-7, with TRBD1 matching over 8 bases. Per germline, CDR1 SGHVS and CDR2 FQNEAQ. This CDR3 is 14 amino acids long. V lost 0 bases, J lost 5 bases, and 3 bases stayed unmatched. The CDR3 loop is CASSLATGVDEQYF. CDR3 DNA: TGTGCCAGCAGCTTAGCGACAGGGGTCGACGAGCAGTACTTC.

The rearrangement uses TRBV7-9 and TRBJ1-5; 7 bases agree with TRBD1. V lost 5 bases to trimming and J lost 2 bases; unmatched junction nucleotides: 12. This CDR3 has 17 amino acids. Germline CDR1 SEHNR, CDR2 FQNEAQ (reference sequence). CDR3 region: CASSPGGRGERNQPQHF. The DNA of the CDR3 is TGTGCCAGCAGCCCAGGGGGGCGGGGGGAACGCAATCAGCCCCAGCATTTT.

This chain joins TRBV19 and TRBJ1-2; tentatively, D is TRBD1 (6 bases). This CDR3 spans 12 amino acids. Deletions cut 6 bases from V and 1 base from J, with 6 bases between. Germline values: CDR1 LNHDA, CDR2 SQIVND (reference sequence). The CDR3 is CASSRGNYGYTF. The CDR3, as DNA: TGTGCCAGTAGCAGGGGTAACTATGGCTACACCTTC.

The gene calls are TRBV5-6 and TRBJ1-2; D unclear. Trimming shortened V by 4 bases and J by 4 bases, and 14 bases separated the two germline ends. This CDR3 has 14 amino acids. CDR1 and CDR2 (germline): SGHDT, YYEEEE. The CDR3 is CASSTKLGVYGYTF. The CDR3 bases are TGTGCCAGCAGCACGAAACTGGGCGTCTATGGCTACACCTTC.